The 8 T cell receptor beta chains reported below all come from one sample, sequenced in a study of OX40 agonist ivuxolimab in advanced cancers. Method: immunoSEQ multiplex PCR; TCRdb's copy keeps in-frame clones and lacks some. In the table there are tens of thousands of clones, 89% of which are singletons. The sample was CD4+ or CD8+ T cells sorted from blood, taken in a trial of the OX40 agonist ivuxolimab. Receptors originate from an adult with an advanced solid tumor such as melanoma, head and neck, liver or kidney cancer.

The rearrangement joins TRBV5-5 to TRBJ1-4, with D perhaps TRBD1 (5 bases). The CDR3 is 15 residues long. V lost 0 bases and J lost 4, with 10 bases in between. Germline CDR1 and CDR2: SGHKS and YYEKEE (reference sequence). CDR3 nucleotide sequence: TGTGCCAGCAGCTTGGTTTCTGGGGGTAATGAAAAACTGTTTTTT. This translates into CASSLVSGGNEKLFF. The full variable domain, its missing parts supplied by reference TRBV5-5 and TRBJ1-4, is DAGVTQSPTHLIKTRGQQVTLRCSPISGHKSVSWYQQVLGQGPQFIFQYYEKEERGRGNFPDRFSARQFPNYSSELNVNALLLGDSALYLCASSLVSGGNEKLFFGSGTQLSVL.

The V call is TRBV7-6, the J call TRBJ1-5; tentative D call: TRBD1 (5 bases). The ends were cut back, 5 bases at V and 6 bases at J, with 11 bases in the middle. Germline V CDR1 and CDR2: SGHVS, FNYEAQ. The CDR3 is 13 residues long. The CDR3, as DNA: TGTGCCAGCAGCCCTTCAGGGACTCAGCCCCAGCATTTT. Protein: CASSPSGTQPQHF.

V is TRBV19 and J is TRBJ2-1; D remains ambiguous. The germline gives CDR1 LNHDA, CDR2 SQIVND (reference sequence). The CDR3 has 16 residues. The V end was cut by 4 bases, the J end by 0 bases, with 13 bases between. CDR3 nucleotides: TGTGCCAGTAGTAGGACCAGCCAGAGCTCCTACAATGAGCAGTTCTTC. Its protein is CASSRTSQSSYNEQFF.

The chain uses TRBV6-5 and TRBJ1-5, with D perhaps matching TRBD1 (5 bases). V was trimmed by 7 bases and J by 3 bases, leaving 10 bases between them. The CDR3 has 13 amino acids. Looked up from germline, CDR1 is MNHEY and CDR2 is SVGAGI. The CDR3 region has the DNA TGTGCCAGCACCGAGGGGTTCAATCAGCCCCAGCATTTT. Amino acids: CASTEGFNQPQHF.

This clone was observed once. This chain uses TRBV7-2 with TRBJ2-7, with D unclear. CDR3 size: 16 residues. Germline V gene lookup returns CDR1 SGHTA and CDR2 FQGNSA. V lost 5 bases to trimming and J lost 2 bases, with 19 bases between them. The CDR3 region has the DNA TGTGCCAGCAGCCCAAGACGGGTTAAGTCGGCCTACGAGCAGTACTTC. The encoded protein is CASSPRRVKSAYEQYF.

The J gene is TRBJ2-7, the V gene TRBV28; TRBD2 might be the D (5 bases). CDR1 is MDHEN, CDR2 SYDVKM, per germline. V was cut by 7 bases and J by 3 bases, with 16 bases left in between. CDR3 length equals 14 residues. CDR3 coding DNA: TGTGCCAGCACCCCAACTAGGACCGTCTACGAGCAGTACGTC. The encoded protein is CASTPTRTVYEQYV.

This sequence joins TRBV2 and TRBJ1-6; D might be TRBD1 (5 bases). V was pared by 3 bases and J by 7 bases, with 13 bases between. Looked up from germline, CDR1 is SNHLY and CDR2 is FYNNEI. The CDR3 sequence is 15 residues long. In nucleotides, the CDR3 is TGTGCCAGCAGTGAGATGGTGTCAGGGAATTCACCCCTCCACTTT. This codes for CASSEMVSGNSPLHF.

This clone was recorded only once. The rearrangement joins TRBV9 to TRBJ2-5, with 8 bases that match TRBD2. This CDR3 region has 16 residues. V trimming: 4 bases; J trimming: 1 base; junction bases outside the gene matches: 9. Germline CDR1 and CDR2: SGDLS and YYNGEE. CDR3 nucleotide sequence: TGTGCCAGCAGCCCTCCAGGACTAGCTACCCAAGAGACCCAGTACTTC. Its translation: CASSPPGLATQETQYF.